This T cell receptor (beta chain) derives from a study of OX40 agonist ivuxolimab in advanced cancers. Across the study: Ivuxolimab was administered intravenously to patients at 0.01 to 10 mg/kg every 2 weeks. Eligibility rules accepted prior anti-PD-1, anti-PD-L1 or anti-CTLA-4 therapy, and around 44% had some. Study outcomes and limitations: At 0.1 to 3.0 mg/kg and by week 6, CD4+ and CD8+ T cells in the blood had expanded clonally.

Only in-frame clones appear in the TCRdb table, and some are missing; sequencing was by immunoSEQ multiplex PCR. The sample has about 60,000 clones, approximately 93% seen once. For this clone: The antigen is undetermined.

Trimming cost V 5 bases and J 10 bases; bases outside gene matches: 14. Per germline, CDR1 MNHEY and CDR2 SMNVEV (reference sequence). There are 17 residues in the CDR3. Source: CD4+ or CD8+ T cells sorted from blood, taken in a trial of the OX40 agonist ivuxolimab. The rearrangement joins TRBV27 to TRBJ2-1, with 13 bases that match TRBD2. This TCR came from an adult with an advanced solid tumor such as melanoma, head and neck, liver or kidney cancer. CDR3: CASSTRTSGRPGREQFF. The CDR3 bases are TGTGCCAGCAGTACCCGGACTAGCGGGAGACCCGGCAGGGAGCAGTTCTTC.